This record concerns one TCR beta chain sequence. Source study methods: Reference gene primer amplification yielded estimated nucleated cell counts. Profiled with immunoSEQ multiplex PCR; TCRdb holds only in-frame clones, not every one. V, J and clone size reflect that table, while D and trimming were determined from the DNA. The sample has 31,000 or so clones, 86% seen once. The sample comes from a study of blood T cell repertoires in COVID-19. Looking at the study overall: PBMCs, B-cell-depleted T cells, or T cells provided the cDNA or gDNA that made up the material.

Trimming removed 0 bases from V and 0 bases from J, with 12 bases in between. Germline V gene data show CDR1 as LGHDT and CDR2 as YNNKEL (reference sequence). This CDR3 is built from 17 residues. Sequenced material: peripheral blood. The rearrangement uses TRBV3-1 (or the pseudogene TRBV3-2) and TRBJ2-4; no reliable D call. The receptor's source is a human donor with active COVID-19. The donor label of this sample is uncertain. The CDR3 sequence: CASSQDLKSLAKNIQYF. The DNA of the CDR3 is TGTGCCAGCAGCCAAGATCTGAAGAGTCTAGCCAAAAACATTCAGTACTTC.